The 27 T cell receptor beta chains listed next were all sequenced from one sample in a study of cytomegalovirus exposure and HLA in healthy donors. Primers for the PCR totalled 60 Vbeta and 13 Jbeta. TCRdb keeps only in-frame clones here, not all; method: immunoSEQ multiplex PCR. The table records approximately 160,000 clones, about four fifths of them present only once. Sequencing was done on a sample of PBMCs. Every receptor here comes from a man aged 50-60 years in good health and CMV-seropositive.

The chain carries TRBV30 and TRBJ2-7, with TRBD2 matching 7 bases. CDR1 GTSNPN and CDR2 SVGIG come from the germline V gene (reference sequence). The CDR3 loop spans 15 amino acids. The V gene end was trimmed by 2 bases and the J gene end by 6 bases; junction bases not matched to a gene: 13. CDR3 coding DNA: TGTGCCTGGAGTAGTGTTGGCGGGAGTTTAGGCGAGCAGTACTTC. As protein: CAWSSVGGSLGEQYF. Together with reference TRBV30 and TRBJ2-7, the CDR3 gives the full variable domain: SQTIHQWPATLVQPVGSPLSLECTVEGTSNPNLYWYRQAAGRGLQLLFYSVGIGQISSEVPQNLSASRPQDRQFILSSKKLLLSDSGFYLCAWSSVGGSLGEQYFGPGTRLTVT.

V is TRBV29-1 and J is TRBJ1-1; possibly TRBD1 for D (5 bases). The CDR3 contains 11 residues. V was pared by 6 bases and J by 5 bases, with 10 bases between. In germline, CDR1 is SQVTM, CDR2 ANQGSEA. CDR3 DNA: TGCAGCGTATACACAGGAACTGAAGCTTTCTTT. Translated, it gives CSVYTGTEAFF.

This chain joins TRBV7-6 and TRBJ1-1, with 7 bases identical to TRBD1. Per germline, CDR1 SGHVS and CDR2 FNYEAQ. Trimming cost V 5 bases and J 0 bases; bases outside gene matches: 6. This CDR3 spans 15 amino acids. CDR3: CASSPGTELNTEAFF. The CDR3 bases are TGTGCCAGCAGCCCCGGGACAGAGCTGAACACTGAAGCTTTCTTT.

V gene TRBV6-5 combines with J gene TRBJ2-3, with 8 nucleotides matching TRBD1. The V gene end was trimmed by 3 bases and the J gene end by 3 bases; junction bases not matched to a gene: 8. The length of the CDR3 is 16 residues. Germline loops: CDR1 MNHEY, CDR2 SVGAGI. This CDR3 reads CASSYTPQGATDTQYF. The CDR3, as DNA: TGTGCCAGCAGTTATACGCCTCAGGGGGCAACAGATACGCAGTATTTT.

V gene TRBV5-6 combines with J gene TRBJ2-7; 11 positions agree with TRBD1. This CDR3 has 16 residues. V gave up 1 base and J gave up 6 bases; unmatched junction bases: 9. Germline loops: CDR1 SGHDT, CDR2 YYEEEE. The CDR3 DNA follows: TGTGCCAGCAGCTTGCCCGGACAGGGGGCAGGTGTCGAGCAGTACTTC. It encodes CASSLPGQGAGVEQYF.

The J gene is TRBJ2-2, the V gene TRBV5-4, with TRBD2 identical over 11 bases. The CDR3 extends over 16 amino acids. Germline V gene data show CDR1 as SGHNT and CDR2 as YYREEE (reference sequence). The V gene end was trimmed by 2 bases and the J gene end by 7 bases; junction bases not matched to a gene: 7. CDR3 residues: CASSLIAGGLIGELFF. In nucleotides, the CDR3 is TGTGCCAGCAGCTTAATAGCGGGGGGGCTGATCGGGGAGCTGTTTTTT.

Remarks on this clone: It is unclear where the CDR3 begins or ends on the DNA, so no DNA is shown, and the CDR3 is as TCRdb lists it. This chain uses TRBV7-9 with TRBJ2-2; TRBD2 was called by the table and not checked on the DNA. The CDR3 totals 16 residues, both ends included. Germline-derived CDR1 and CDR2 are SEHNR and FQNEAQ (reference sequence). CDR3 sequence reads: CSSSPSGGRRAGELFF.

CDR3 loop: CASSITGGDSGNTIYF. For the CDR3, the DNA is TGTGCCAGTAGTATAACAGGGGGCGACTCTGGAAACACCATATATTTT. The chain has TRBV19 and TRBJ1-3; the match to TRBD1 covers 9 bases. The J segment lost 0 bases and the V segment lost 2 bases, leaving 2 bases of the junction unmatched. The germline CDR1 and CDR2 sequences are LNHDA and SQIVND (reference sequence). This CDR3 comprises 16 residues.

The genes are TRBV6-5 and TRBJ2-3; D is possibly TRBD2 (6 bases). Germline CDR1 reads MNHEY; CDR2 reads SVGAGI. CDR3 length equals 15 residues. The V and J ends lost 6 bases and 3 bases respectively, with 16 bases between them. The CDR3 DNA reads TGTGCCAGCAGCGCTACCCGGGCGGGAACAGATACGCAGTATTTT. Residues: CASSATRAGTDTQYF.

This rearrangement joins TRBV27 to TRBJ1-5; D is ambiguous. The CDR3 extends over 14 amino acids. CDR1 and CDR2 from the germline V gene are MNHEY and SMNVEV (reference sequence). The V gene lost 8 bases and the J gene lost 5 bases, with 16 bases spanning the gap. The CDR3 DNA reads as TGTGCCAGCGGTAACGCCGGGGTGTATCAGCCCCAGCATTTT. It is translated as CASGNAGVYQPQHF.

The chain uses TRBV6-5 and TRBJ2-3, with 10 positions matching TRBD2. Germline assignment: CDR1 MNHEY and CDR2 SVGAGI. CDR3 length: 14 amino acids. Trimming cost V 5 bases and J 6 bases; bases outside gene matches: 5. CDR3 nucleotide sequence: TGTGCCAGCAGTCGAGCGGGAGGGGCCGATACGCAGTATTTT. Its protein is CASSRAGGADTQYF.

V usage is TRBV4-1 and J usage is TRBJ1-6, with 8 bases that match TRBD1. The germline V gene has CDR1 MGHRA and CDR2 YSYEKL. V lost 5 bases, J lost 0 bases, and 6 bases stayed unmatched. This CDR3 is 17 amino acids long. The CDR3 protein is CASSRTDRGSYNSPLHF. The CDR3 region has the DNA TGCGCCAGCAGCAGAACAGACAGGGGCTCCTATAATTCACCCCTCCACTTT.

The chain combines TRBV28 with TRBJ1-5, with 8 bases lining up with TRBD1. V shed 7 bases and J 4 bases; nucleotides not matched to a gene: 3. CDR1 is MDHEN and CDR2 is SYDVKM in the germline V gene. The CDR3 spans 13 residues. The CDR3 spells CASNRQGNQPQHF. The CDR3 nucleotides read TGTGCCAGCAATAGACAGGGGAATCAGCCCCAGCATTTT.

This chain uses TRBV4-3 with TRBJ1-4; TRBD1 is a possible D gene (5 bases). Germline loops: CDR1 LGHNA, CDR2 YSLEER. The CDR3 length is 17 residues. With 4 bases removed from V and 0 bases from J, the gap between germline ends came to 15 bases. For the CDR3, the DNA is TGCGCCAGCAGCCGCAGTGATGCGGGGGCAACTAATGAAAAACTGTTTTTT. It specifies CASSRSDAGATNEKLFF.

The chain carries TRBV7-2 and TRBJ1-2; 11 bases map to TRBD1. J was trimmed by 8 bases and V by 5 bases; bases with no gene match: 13. The V gene's germline CDR1 is SGHTA and CDR2 FQGNSA. This CDR3 region has 16 residues. The CDR3 reads CASSPTAGQGAQGYTF. In nucleotides, the CDR3 is TGTGCCAGCAGCCCTACAGCTGGACAGGGGGCGCAGGGCTACACCTTC.

The rearrangement links TRBV18 to TRBJ2-1, with 10 bases identical to TRBD2. This CDR3 comprises 14 residues. V lost 2 bases and J lost 8; bases outside the gene matches: 3. The germline CDR1 and CDR2 sequences are KGHSH and LQKENI. CDR3 bases: TGTGCCAGCTCACCAAGCGGGAGGGCCTATGAGCAGTTCTTC. Residues: CASSPSGRAYEQFF.

The J gene is TRBJ1-1, the V gene TRBV19; no clear D gene. The CDR3 has 11 amino acids. The V gene lost 3 bases and the J gene lost 7 bases, with 6 bases spanning the gap. Germline CDR1 reads LNHDA; CDR2 reads SQIVND (reference sequence). DNA of the CDR3: TGTGCCAGTAGTATGCCGGGTGAAGCTTTCTTT. Its translation: CASSMPGEAFF.

This chain uses TRBV28 with TRBJ1-6; tentatively, D is TRBD1 (6 bases). The CDR3 has 15 amino acids. CDR1 is MDHEN and CDR2 is SYDVKM in the germline V gene. Deletions cut 5 bases from V and 9 bases from J, with 17 bases between. This chain's CDR3 is CASSVTGNFGSPLHF. The CDR3 DNA is TGTGCCAGCAGTGTTACAGGGAATTTTGGTTCACCCCTCCACTTT.

CDR3 DNA: TGTGCCAGCAGTGAATTTGAGGCTAGCTCCGAGACCCAGTACTTC. Encoded protein: CASSEFEASSETQYF. The V gene is TRBV25-1, the J gene TRBJ2-5, with a possible D match to TRBD2 (5 bases). CDR1 is MGHDK and CDR2 is SYGVNS in the germline V gene. V shed 1 base and J shed 5 bases, with 14 bases lying between them. CDR3 length: 15 amino acids.

The chain carries TRBV2 and TRBJ1-1; tentative D call: TRBD1 (6 bases). The CDR3 sequence is 12 residues long. V shed 7 bases and J shed 6 bases, with 12 bases lying between them. Per germline, CDR1 SNHLY and CDR2 FYNNEI. CDR3 in DNA: TGTGCCAGCAACTCCAGGGGAGCTGAAGCTTTCTTT. Translation: CASNSRGAEAFF.

This clone was picked up a small number of times. The V call is TRBV30, the J call TRBJ2-1; D not resolved. The CDR3 length is 13 residues. Germline loops: CDR1 GTSNPN, CDR2 SVGIG (reference sequence). Trimming shortened V by 0 bases and J by 8 bases, and 11 bases separated the two germline ends. CDR3: CAWSVLRLDEQFF. CDR3 coding DNA: TGTGCCTGGAGTGTATTGAGACTCGATGAGCAGTTCTTC.

CDR3 DNA: TGTGCCAGCAGTTTACAGCGGGGGTACAATGAGCAGTTCTTC. Its protein product is CASSLQRGYNEQFF. The chain combines TRBV27 with TRBJ2-1, with TRBD2 identical over 8 bases. Germline V gene data show CDR1 as MNHEY and CDR2 as SMNVEV (reference sequence). The CDR3 is 14 residues long. Unmatched junction bases numbered 1, after V lost 2 bases and J lost 4 bases.

The chain employs TRBV7-2 and TRBJ2-1; 11 nucleotides agree with TRBD2. CDR1 is SGHTA, CDR2 FQGNSA, per germline. With V trimmed by 4 bases and J by 2 bases, 10 bases remained unmatched. The CDR3 is 18 residues long. CDR3 in DNA: TGTGCCAGCAGCTCCTTGACTAGCGGGACCCCCCCCTACAATGAGCAGTTCTTC. Amino acid sequence: CASSSLTSGTPPYNEQFF.

The count of this clone is one. This chain joins TRBV5-5 and TRBJ1-3; D is unclear. The CDR3 is 15 amino acids. V lost 4 bases, J lost 0 bases, and 11 bases lay in between. The germline gives CDR1 SGHKS, CDR2 YYEKEE (reference sequence). CDR3 sequence reads: CASSPSLSSGNTIYF. CDR3 sequence (DNA): TGTGCCAGCAGCCCATCCTTGAGCTCTGGAAACACCATATATTTT.

The CDR3 is CASSSPGGEKGYTF. In nucleotides, the CDR3 is TGCGCCAGCAGCTCCCCGGGGGGAGAGAAAGGCTACACCTTC. The genes are TRBV5-1 and TRBJ1-2; D perhaps matches TRBD1 (5 bases). Germline values: CDR1 SGHRS, CDR2 YFSETQ. The CDR3 covers 14 residues. Trimming left V 3 bases short and J 8 bases short, with 17 bases between.

This rearrangement joins TRBV27 to TRBJ2-1; 12 bases are shared with TRBD2. J gave up 4 bases and V 2 bases, and 3 bases lay outside the gene matches. This CDR3 spans 16 amino acids. The V gene's germline CDR1 is MNHEY and CDR2 SMNVEV (reference sequence). The CDR3 DNA follows: TGTGCCAGCAGTTTACTAGCGGGAGGGAGTTACAATGAGCAGTTCTTC. Amino acid sequence: CASSLLAGGSYNEQFF.

V usage is TRBV6-5 and J usage is TRBJ2-7, with TRBD2 matching 9 bases. CDR3 length: 15 residues. Germline V gene sequence: CDR1 MNHEY, CDR2 SVGAGI. V gave up 3 bases and J gave up 0 bases; unmatched junction bases: 3. The CDR3, as DNA: TGTGCCAGCAGTTATGAGCGGGGGGCCTCCTACGAGCAGTACTTC. Its protein is CASSYERGASYEQYF.